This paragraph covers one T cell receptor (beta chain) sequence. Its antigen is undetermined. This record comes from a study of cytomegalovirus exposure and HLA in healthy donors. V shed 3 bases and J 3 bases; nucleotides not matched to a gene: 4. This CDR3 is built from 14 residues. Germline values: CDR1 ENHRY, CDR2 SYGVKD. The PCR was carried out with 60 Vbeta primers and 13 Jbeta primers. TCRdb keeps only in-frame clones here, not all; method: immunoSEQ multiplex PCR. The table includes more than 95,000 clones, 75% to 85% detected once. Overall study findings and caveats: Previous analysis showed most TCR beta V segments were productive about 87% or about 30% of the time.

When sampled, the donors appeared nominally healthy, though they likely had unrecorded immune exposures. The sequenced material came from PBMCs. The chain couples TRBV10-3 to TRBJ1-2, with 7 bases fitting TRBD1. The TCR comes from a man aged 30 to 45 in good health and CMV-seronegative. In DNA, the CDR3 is TGTGCCATCAGTGATGACAGGGCTTACTATGGCTACACCTTC. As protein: CAISDDRAYYGYTF.